This is a list of T cell receptor beta chains from one sample in a study of shared clonotypes between healthy human individuals. This table comes from immunoSEQ multiplex PCR, and its TCRdb copy is limited to in-frame clones, with some not included. Of about 980,000 clones in the sample, around three quarters are singletons; the top ten hold around 1.5%. Sequenced: memory CD4+ T cells sorted from blood. The receptors were gathered from a man aged 18 to 30 in good health. The CDR3 runs from the conserved cysteine through the conserved F or W. Size is stated for part of the rows, as once, few or many counts, or as a class when the clone is expanded.

size,V,J,CDR3
.,TRBV6-6,TRBJ2-7,CASRATSASSYEQYF
.,TRBV7-2,TRBJ2-2,CASSWGTSGSGELFF
few,TRBV30,TRBJ2-1,CAWSKETGHFEQFF
.,TRBV2,TRBJ2-1,CASSEFYYNEQFF
.,TRBV15,TRBJ1-6,CATSRVTGGSSNSPLHF
.,TRBV21-1,TRBJ1-2,CASVKPVPGYTF
.,TRBV7-9,TRBJ1-2,CASSLIAGQGAGDYGYTF
few,TRBV27,TRBJ2-7,CASSLRAGSGYEQYF
.,TRBV18,TRBJ2-5,CASSLDWGSETQYF
.,TRBV18,TRBJ2-1,CASSPLTSSADEQFF
.,TRBV6-6,TRBJ2-1,CASSYQDRGLNNEQFF
few,TRBV5-6,TRBJ2-5,CASSSSIGLRETQYF
.,TRBV7-2,TRBJ2-7,CASSNQGARRIYF
few,TRBV7-2,TRBJ2-7,CASSLDGTSGIYEQYF
.,TRBV6-5,TRBJ1-6,CASSDRTDNSPLHF
.,TRBV19,TRBJ1-1,CASSVTGGFTEAFF
.,TRBV6-5,TRBJ1-1,CASSYLDTEAFF
few,TRBV5-1,TRBJ2-3,CASSSPFLDTQYF
.,TRBV7-2,TRBJ1-1,CASSTREGGEAFF
.,TRBV5-4,TRBJ2-3,CASSSDAGGWSTDTQYF
.,TRBV19,TRBJ2-7,CASSIKGAHNEQYF
few,TRBV5-6,TRBJ2-7,CASSLKRGPPPYEQYF
.,TRBV6-1,TRBJ2-2,CASSEFSRGLLNANTGELFF
.,TRBV30,TRBJ1-6,CAWSGDRGNSPLHF
few,TRBV29-1,TRBJ1-1,CSTVDGLNTEAFF
.,TRBV20-1,TRBJ1-2,CSASIRGYTF
.,TRBV5-1,TRBJ2-2,CASSSQDTGELFF
.,TRBV20-1,TRBJ2-1,CSAVLNNEQFF
few,TRBV2,TRBJ2-2,CASRAGTGNTGELFF